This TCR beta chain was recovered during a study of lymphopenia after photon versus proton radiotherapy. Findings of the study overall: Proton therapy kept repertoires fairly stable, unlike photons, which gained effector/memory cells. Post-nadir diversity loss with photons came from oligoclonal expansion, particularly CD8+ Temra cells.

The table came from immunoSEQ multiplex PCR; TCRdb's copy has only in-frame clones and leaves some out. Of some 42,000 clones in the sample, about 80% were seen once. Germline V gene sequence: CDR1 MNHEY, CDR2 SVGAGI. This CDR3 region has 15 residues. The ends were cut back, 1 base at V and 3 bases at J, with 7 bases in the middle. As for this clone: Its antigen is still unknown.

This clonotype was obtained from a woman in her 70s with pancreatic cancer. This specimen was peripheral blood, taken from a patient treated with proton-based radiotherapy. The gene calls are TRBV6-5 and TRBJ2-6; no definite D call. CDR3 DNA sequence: TGTGCCAGCAGTTACTACAGTGGTGGGGCCAACGTCCTGACTTTC. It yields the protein CASSYYSGGANVLTF.